This T cell receptor beta chain was profiled in a study of control samples from healthy donors and cancer patients. TCRdb keeps only in-frame clones here, not all; method: immunoSEQ multiplex PCR. The table has tens of thousands of clones, more than 75% seen once. CDR3 length equals 13 residues. Trimming removed 3 bases at V and 4 bases at J, with 10 bases between. CDR1 is SQVTM and CDR2 is ANQGSEA in the germline V gene. The sequence came from a woman in her 50s with head and neck cancer. V usage is TRBV29-1 and J usage is TRBJ2-1; D gene ambiguous. Sequencing used PBMCs. The CDR3 DNA reads as TGCAGCGTTGATAAGAACACTTACAATGAGCAGTTCTTC. Translation gives CSVDKNTYNEQFF.